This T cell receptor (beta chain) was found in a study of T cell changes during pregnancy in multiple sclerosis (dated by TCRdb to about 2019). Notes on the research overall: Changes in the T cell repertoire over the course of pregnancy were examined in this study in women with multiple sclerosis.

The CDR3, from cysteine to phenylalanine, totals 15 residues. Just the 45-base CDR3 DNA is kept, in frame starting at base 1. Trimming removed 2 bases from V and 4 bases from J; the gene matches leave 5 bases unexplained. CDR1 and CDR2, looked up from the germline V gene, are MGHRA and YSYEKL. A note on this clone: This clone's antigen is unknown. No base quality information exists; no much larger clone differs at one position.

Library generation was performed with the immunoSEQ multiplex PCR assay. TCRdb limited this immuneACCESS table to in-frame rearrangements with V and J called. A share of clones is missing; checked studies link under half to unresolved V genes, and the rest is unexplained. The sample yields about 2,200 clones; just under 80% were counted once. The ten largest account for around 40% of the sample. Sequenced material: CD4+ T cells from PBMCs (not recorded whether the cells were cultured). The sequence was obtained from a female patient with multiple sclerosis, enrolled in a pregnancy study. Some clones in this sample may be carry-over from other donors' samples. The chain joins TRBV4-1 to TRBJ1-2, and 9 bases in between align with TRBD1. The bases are TGCGCCAGCAGCCAACCGGGACAGGGCCTCTATGGCTACACCTTC. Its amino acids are CASSQPGQGLYGYTF.